The next 29 T cell receptor beta chains were all read from a single sample in a study of blood T cell repertoires in COVID-19. Libraries were prepared by immunoSEQ multiplex PCR; TCRdb keeps only in-frame clonotypes and omits some of them. Of approximately 210,000 clones in the sample, around nine tenths were seen once. Specimen: peripheral blood. The receptors were gathered from a woman aged 35 to 49 who had recovered from COVID-19.

This chain links TRBV10-3 with TRBJ1-5, with D tentatively TRBD1 (5 bases). This CDR3 has 13 amino acids. V was pared by 8 bases and J by 2 bases, with 10 bases between. CDR1 and CDR2 (germline): ENHRY, SYGVKD. CDR3 DNA sequence: TGTGCCATCGGTTTAGGGGGCAATCAGCCCCAGCATTTT. Its translation is CAIGLGGNQPQHF.

V usage is TRBV30 and J usage is TRBJ1-1, with D tentatively TRBD1 (5 bases). The CDR3 is made up of 14 amino acids. Trimming cost V 0 bases and J 4 bases, with 12 bases left between them. Germline assignment: CDR1 GTSNPN and CDR2 SVGIG (reference sequence). The CDR3 is CAWSVLGGGTEAFF. In DNA form, the CDR3 reads TGTGCCTGGAGTGTACTGGGGGGAGGCACTGAAGCTTTCTTT.

This chain connects TRBV5-4 to TRBJ2-5; 11 nucleotides agree with TRBD2. The CDR3 is made up of 15 amino acids. Germline values: CDR1 SGHNT, CDR2 YYREEE (reference sequence). V lost 2 bases to trimming and J lost 5 bases; unmatched junction nucleotides: 5. In nucleotides, the CDR3 is TGTGCCAGCAGCTTCCGACTAGCGGGAATGGAGACCCAGTACTTC. It codes for CASSFRLAGMETQYF. The full variable domain, in which reference TRBV5-4 and TRBJ2-5 provide the parts outside the CDR3, is ETGVTQSPTHLIKTRGQQVTLRCSSQSGHNTVSWYQQALGQGPQFIFQYYREEENGRGNFPPRFSGLQFPNYSSELNVNALELDDSALYLCASSFRLAGMETQYFGPGTRLLVL.

The genes are TRBV6-5 and TRBJ2-7, with 7 nucleotides matching TRBD1. Germline V gene sequence: CDR1 MNHEY, CDR2 SVGAGI. This CDR3 comprises 15 residues. J was trimmed by 3 bases and V by 6 bases; bases with no gene match: 11. This CDR3 reads CASRTNRDRVYEQYF. CDR3 coding DNA: TGTGCCAGCAGGACCAACCGGGACAGAGTCTACGAGCAGTACTTC.

The CDR3 coding sequence is TGTGCCACCAGTGAGGGCTTGGACAGGGGCAATGAGCAGTTCTTC. The encoded protein is CATSEGLDRGNEQFF. The chain uses TRBV24-1 and TRBJ2-1; 9 bases align to TRBD1. Germline V gene data show CDR1 as KGHDR and CDR2 as SFDVKD. V lost 4 bases and J lost 6; bases outside the gene matches: 6. CDR3 length equals 15 residues.

This chain uses TRBV5-1 with TRBJ2-2; 10 positions match TRBD1. This CDR3 is built from 16 residues. Per germline, CDR1 SGHRS and CDR2 YFSETQ. V lost 4 bases to trimming and J lost 1 base; unmatched junction nucleotides: 4. This CDR3 is CASSPRTGGNTGELFF. Written as DNA, the CDR3 is TGCGCCAGCAGCCCTAGGACAGGGGGGAACACCGGGGAGCTGTTTTTT.

The chain uses TRBV29-1 and TRBJ2-5; 11 nucleotides agree with TRBD2. V was pared by 0 bases and J by 2 bases, with 8 bases of the junction left unmatched. This CDR3 spans 17 amino acids. The germline V gene has CDR1 SQVTM and CDR2 ANQGSEA. CDR3 region: CSVEEQTSGTPQETQYF. The CDR3 DNA reads as TGCAGCGTTGAAGAACAGACTAGCGGGACCCCACAAGAGACCCAGTACTTC.

The CDR3 DNA reads TGCAGCGTTCAGGGGCCCGGAAGCAATCAGCCCCAGCATTTT. It translates to CSVQGPGSNQPQHF. The chain is built from TRBV29-1 and TRBJ1-5; weak D call: TRBD1 (6 bases). The CDR3 is 14 residues long. Germline V CDR1 and CDR2: SQVTM, ANQGSEA. Trimming left V 5 bases short and J 1 base short, with 12 bases between.

CDR3 DNA: TGTGCCTGGAGTATGCAGGGGAATATGTTCGAGCAGTACTTC. The encoded protein is CAWSMQGNMFEQYF. The chain employs TRBV30 and TRBJ2-7; D may be TRBD1 (6 bases). Germline CDR1 reads GTSNPN; CDR2 reads SVGIG (reference sequence). The V end was cut by 2 bases, the J end by 6 bases, with 17 bases between. The CDR3 spans 14 residues.

The V and J genes are TRBV11-2 and TRBJ1-1; D remains unclear. The CDR3 has 13 residues. CDR1 and CDR2 (germline): SGHAT, FQNNGV. The germline V and J ends were trimmed by 1 base and 3 bases, with 6 bases remaining between them. The DNA of the CDR3 is TGTGCCAGCAGCTTAGTGCGGGACACTGAAGCTTTCTTT. Translation: CASSLVRDTEAFF.

The chain combines TRBV27 with TRBJ2-1, with 8 bases identical to TRBD2. Trimming removed 6 bases from V and 2 bases from J; junction bases left unmatched: 3. CDR1 is MNHEY, CDR2 SMNVEV, per germline (reference sequence). The CDR3 is 14 residues long. DNA for the CDR3: TGTGCCAGCAGCCAAGCGGGAGCCTACAATGAGCAGTTCTTC. Amino acid sequence: CASSQAGAYNEQFF.

This chain uses TRBV10-3 with TRBJ1-5, with D uncertain. CDR3 length: 13 residues. V lost 5 bases and J lost 4, with 9 bases in between. In germline, CDR1 is ENHRY, CDR2 SYGVKD. The CDR3 spells CAISREENQPQHF. The CDR3 DNA reads TGTGCCATCAGTAGGGAGGAAAATCAGCCCCAGCATTTT.

In nucleotides, the CDR3 is TGTGCCAGCAGCGGGACTAGCGGCCCCTACGAGCAGTACTTC. Its protein is CASSGTSGPYEQYF. J is TRBJ2-7 and V is TRBV6-5; TRBD2 agrees at 11 bases. Germline CDR1 reads MNHEY; CDR2 reads SVGAGI. The CDR3 runs to 14 residues. The J segment lost 2 bases and the V segment lost 6 bases, leaving 3 bases of the junction unmatched.

This chain connects TRBV18 to TRBJ1-4, with 8 bases matching TRBD1. V lost 3 bases to trimming and J lost 12 bases; unmatched junction nucleotides: 0. CDR3 length: 11 amino acids. The germline gives CDR1 KGHSH, CDR2 LQKENI. The CDR3 sequence is CASSPDRELFF. Written as DNA, the CDR3 is TGTGCCAGCTCACCGGACAGGGAACTGTTTTTT.

This clone was seen just once. CDR3 loop: CVTVREYQTGQFF. The CDR3, as DNA: TGTGTCACGGTGCGGGAGTACCAAACGGGGCAGTTCTTC. The chain joins TRBV7-9 to TRBJ2-1, with TRBD2 identical over 7 bases. The CDR3 runs to 13 residues. From germline, CDR1 is SEHNR and CDR2 FQNEAQ (reference sequence).

This clone was detected once. The chain is built from TRBV9 and TRBJ2-6; weak D call: TRBD1 (6 bases). The CDR3 has 16 residues. Germline CDR1 SGDLS, CDR2 YYNGEE. V shed 4 bases and J shed 0 bases, with 11 bases lying between them. CDR3 nucleotide sequence: TGTGCCAGCAGCTCAGGGGATGACTCTGGGGCCAACGTCCTGACTTTC. Its protein is CASSSGDDSGANVLTF.

The DNA of the CDR3 is TGTGCCAGTAGTATGAGCCGCAATCAGCCCCAGCATTTT. Translation gives CASSMSRNQPQHF. This sequence joins TRBV19 and TRBJ1-5, with D unresolved. V lost 3 bases and J lost 2, with 5 bases in between. This CDR3 contains 13 residues. Germline CDR1 and CDR2: LNHDA and SQIVND (reference sequence).

This clone is a singleton in its sample. The chain recombines TRBV12-5 with TRBJ1-1; D call uncertain. The CDR3 spans 13 residues. In germline, CDR1 is LGHNT, CDR2 FRNRAP. The germline V and J ends were trimmed by 1 base and 0 bases, with 3 bases remaining between them. CDR3 in DNA: TGTGCTAGTGGTTTGGCCGTGAACACTGAAGCTTTCTTT. Translating it yields CASGLAVNTEAFF. Together with reference TRBV12-5 and TRBJ1-1, the CDR3 gives the full variable domain: DARVTQTPRHKVTEMGQEVTMRCQPILGHNTVFWYRQTMMQGLELLAYFRNRAPLDDSGMPKDRFSAEMPDATLATLKIQPSEPRDSAVYFCASGLAVNTEAFFGQGTRLTVV.

The chain joins TRBV10-1 to TRBJ1-1, with 10 bases that match TRBD1. Germline V gene data show CDR1 as WNHNN and CDR2 as SYGVQD (reference sequence). The CDR3 consists of 14 residues. Unmatched junction bases numbered 9, after V lost 10 bases and J lost 4 bases. Written as DNA, the CDR3 is TGCGCCACTGGGACAGGGGAAGGGGGCACTGAAGCTTTCTTT. It encodes CATGTGEGGTEAFF.

This rearrangement joins TRBV4-2 to TRBJ2-4; 7 bases map to TRBD1. Germline V gene data show CDR1 as LGHNA and CDR2 as YNFKEQ. J was trimmed by 5 bases and V by 7 bases; bases with no gene match: 8. This CDR3 region has 14 residues. CDR3 protein: CASTEGDSQNIQYF. The CDR3 bases are TGTGCCAGCACAGAAGGGGACAGCCAAAACATTCAGTACTTC.

The chain has TRBV27 and TRBJ2-7, with 9 bases matching TRBD2. V lost 5 bases, J lost 5 bases, and 13 bases stayed unmatched. CDR1 and CDR2 from the germline V gene are MNHEY and SMNVEV (reference sequence). This CDR3 region has 16 residues. The CDR3 region is CASSPPRAGGGDEQYF. For the CDR3, the DNA is TGTGCCAGCAGTCCCCCGAGGGCGGGGGGGGGCGACGAGCAGTACTTC.

The rearrangement joins TRBV5-1 to TRBJ2-6, with 7 bases lining up with TRBD1. V gave up 4 bases and J gave up 1 base; unmatched junction bases: 5. Germline V lookup: CDR1 SGHRS, CDR2 YFSETQ. The CDR3 runs 16 residues. The DNA for the CDR3 is TGCGCCAGCAGCCGAGGGGGCAGGTCTGGGGCCAACGTCCTGACTTTC. Translation gives CASSRGGRSGANVLTF.

This chain uses TRBV7-2 with TRBJ2-5, with 8 bases identical to TRBD1. This CDR3 has 15 amino acids. The germline V gene has CDR1 SGHTA and CDR2 FQGNSA. V trimming: 4 bases; J trimming: 5 bases; junction bases outside the gene matches: 9. This CDR3 reads CASSSTQGAQETQYF. The CDR3 DNA reads as TGTGCCAGCAGCTCGACCCAGGGGGCCCAGGAGACCCAGTACTTC.

The chain is built from TRBV13 and TRBJ1-3; 7 bases map to TRBD1. The CDR3 spans 15 residues. In germline, CDR1 is PRHDT, CDR2 FYEKMQ (reference sequence). The trim removed 5 bases at V and 3 bases at J, leaving 7 bases unmatched. CDR3 region: CASSPGTASGNTIYF. As DNA, the CDR3 is TGTGCCAGCAGCCCCGGGACAGCAAGTGGAAACACCATATATTTT.

The J gene is TRBJ1-1, the V gene TRBV2; D gene unclear. This CDR3 region has 12 residues. The V and J ends lost 8 bases and 1 base respectively, with 8 bases between them. The germline V gene encodes CDR1 SNHLY and CDR2 FYNNEI. This chain's CDR3 is CASGLRNTEAFF. CDR3 nucleotides: TGTGCCAGCGGACTTCGGAACACTGAAGCTTTCTTT.

The chain joins TRBV11-2 to TRBJ2-1, with D perhaps matching TRBD2 (5 bases). CDR3 size: 16 residues. V was clipped by 2 bases and J by 1 base, with 12 bases between them. Looked up from germline, CDR1 is SGHAT and CDR2 is FQNNGV. CDR3 sequence reads: CASSLKSSDSYNEQFF. In DNA form, the CDR3 reads TGTGCCAGCAGCTTAAAAAGTAGCGATTCCTACAATGAGCAGTTCTTC.

Ten or more counts support this clone. The chain joins TRBV5-4 to TRBJ1-2; D is undetermined. The ends were cut back, 0 bases at V and 6 bases at J, with 18 bases in the middle. This CDR3 has 16 amino acids. Germline assignment: CDR1 SGHNT and CDR2 YYREEE (reference sequence). This chain's CDR3 is CASSLGMGTSVDGYTF. Written as DNA, the CDR3 is TGTGCCAGCAGCTTGGGGATGGGCACGTCAGTCGATGGCTACACCTTC.

The chain combines TRBV19 with TRBJ2-6; 9 positions match TRBD1. Germline V CDR1 and CDR2: LNHDA, SQIVND (reference sequence). Trimming cost V 7 bases and J 0 bases; bases outside gene matches: 10. The CDR3 contains 18 residues. The CDR3 DNA is TGTGCCAGTACAAGCATCGGGACAGGGTTCTCTGGGGCCAACGTCCTGACTTTC. It specifies CASTSIGTGFSGANVLTF.

The chain is built from TRBV1 and TRBJ1-2; the D call of TRBD1 is as the table states it, not checked on the DNA. TRBV1 is annotated as a pseudogene. The CDR3 runs to 19 residues. The chain's CDR3 is CTSSQDVLTGQGPNYGYTF. As DNA, the CDR3 is TGCACCAGCAGCCAAGATGTGCTGACGGGACAGGGCCCTAACTATGGCTACACCTTC.